This is a list of T cell receptor beta chains from one sample in a study of type 1 and type 2 diabetes patients. TCRdb processed the multiplex PCR reads anew with MiXCR; each CDR3 protein has one entry. The sample holds a few hundred thousand distinct CDR3 sequences, over 45% seen once. The sample taken for sequencing was peripheral blood mononuclear cells (PBMCs). These receptors all come from a man in his late teens or twenties with type 2 diabetes. The CDR3 runs from the conserved cysteine through the conserved F or W. Fields, in order: J gene, V gene, CDR3 protein.

J: TRBJ1-2
V: TRBV9
CDR3: CASSVGGGGYGYTF

J: TRBJ2-7
V: TRBV7-2
CDR3: CASSLILPDRDYEQYF

J: TRBJ2-7
V: TRBV24-1
CDR3: CATSDSGLSYEQYF

J: -
V: TRBV20-1
CDR3: CSVNDRSYEQYF

J: TRBJ2-3
V: TRBV10-3
CDR3: CAIRRKPTDTQYF

J: TRBJ1-6
V: TRBV10-3
CDR3: CAISESEGSPLHF

J: TRBJ2-5
V: TRBV20-1
CDR3: CSAKGTGVETQYF

J: TRBJ1-4
V: TRBV7-6
CDR3: CASSSENPSRNEKLFF

J: TRBJ2-7
V: TRBV19
CDR3: CASSMKGGERYEQYF

J: TRBJ1-6
V: TRBV6-1
CDR3: CASSERQANSPLHF

J: TRBJ1-1
V: TRBV6-5
CDR3: CASSPVRRGRITGEVF

J: TRBJ2-1
V: TRBV13
CDR3: CASSLQGPYNEQFF

J: TRBJ2-1
V: TRBV29-1
CDR3: CSVDQTGNEQFF

J: TRBJ2-1
V: TRBV29-1
CDR3: CSASGGQNNEQFF

J: TRBJ1-5
V: TRBV12-3/TRBV12-4
CDR3: CASSPSTGGSQPQHF

J: TRBJ1-2
V: TRBV18
CDR3: CASSPSAGGGYGYTF